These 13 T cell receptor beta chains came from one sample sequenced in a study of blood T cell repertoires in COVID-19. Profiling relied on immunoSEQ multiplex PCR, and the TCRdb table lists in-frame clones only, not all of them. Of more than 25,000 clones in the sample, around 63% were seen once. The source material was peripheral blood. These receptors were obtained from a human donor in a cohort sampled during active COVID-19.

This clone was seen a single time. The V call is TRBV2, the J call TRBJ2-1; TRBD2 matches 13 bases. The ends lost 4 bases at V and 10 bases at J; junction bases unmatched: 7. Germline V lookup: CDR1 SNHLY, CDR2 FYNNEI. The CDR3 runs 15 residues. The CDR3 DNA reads TGTGCCAGCAGTGGGACTAGCGGGAGATCGATGGAGCAGTTCTTC. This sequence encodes CASSGTSGRSMEQFF.

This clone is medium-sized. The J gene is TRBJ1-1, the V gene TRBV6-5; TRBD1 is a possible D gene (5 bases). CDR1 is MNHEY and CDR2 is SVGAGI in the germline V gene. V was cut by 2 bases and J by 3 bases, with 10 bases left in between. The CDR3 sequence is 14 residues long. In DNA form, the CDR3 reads TGTGCCAGCAGTTACCGGGGAGGGGACACTGAAGCTTTCTTT. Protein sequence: CASSYRGGDTEAFF.

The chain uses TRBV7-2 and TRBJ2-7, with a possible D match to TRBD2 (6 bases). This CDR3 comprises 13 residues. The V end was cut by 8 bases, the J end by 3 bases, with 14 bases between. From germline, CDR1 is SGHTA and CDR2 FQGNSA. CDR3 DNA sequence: TGTGCCAGCCAAAGACCCGGGAGCTACGAGCAGTACTTC. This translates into CASQRPGSYEQYF.

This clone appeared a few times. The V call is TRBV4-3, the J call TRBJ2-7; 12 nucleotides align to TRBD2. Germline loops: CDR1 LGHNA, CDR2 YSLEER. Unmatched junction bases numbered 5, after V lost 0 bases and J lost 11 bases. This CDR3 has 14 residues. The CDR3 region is CASSQDQTSGGKYF. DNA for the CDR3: TGCGCCAGCAGCCAAGATCAAACTAGCGGGGGGAAGTACTTC.

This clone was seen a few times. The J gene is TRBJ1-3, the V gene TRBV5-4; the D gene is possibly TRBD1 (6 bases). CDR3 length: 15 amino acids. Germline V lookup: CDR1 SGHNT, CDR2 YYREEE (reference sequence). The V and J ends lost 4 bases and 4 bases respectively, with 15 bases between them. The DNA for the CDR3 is TGTGCCAGCAGCGCGGCGGGGGCGCTCGGAAACACCATATATTTT. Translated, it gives CASSAAGALGNTIYF.

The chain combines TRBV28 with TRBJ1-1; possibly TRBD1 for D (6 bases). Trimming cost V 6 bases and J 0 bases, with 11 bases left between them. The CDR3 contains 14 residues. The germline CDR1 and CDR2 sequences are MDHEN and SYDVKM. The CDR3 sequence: CASSRGDMNTEAFF. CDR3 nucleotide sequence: TGTGCCAGCAGCCGGGGGGACATGAACACTGAAGCTTTCTTT. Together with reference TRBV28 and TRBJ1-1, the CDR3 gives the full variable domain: DVKVTQSSRYLVKRTGEKVFLECVQDMDHENMFWYRQDPGLGLRLIYFSYDVKMKEKGDIPEGYSVSREKKERFSLILESASTNQTSMYLCASSRGDMNTEAFFGQGTRLTVV.

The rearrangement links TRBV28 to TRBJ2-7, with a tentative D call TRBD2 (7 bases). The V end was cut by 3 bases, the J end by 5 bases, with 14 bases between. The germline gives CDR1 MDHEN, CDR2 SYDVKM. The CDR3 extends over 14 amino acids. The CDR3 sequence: CASSLGGRVHEQYF. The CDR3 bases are TGTGCCAGCAGTTTGGGGGGGCGCGTCCACGAGCAGTACTTC.

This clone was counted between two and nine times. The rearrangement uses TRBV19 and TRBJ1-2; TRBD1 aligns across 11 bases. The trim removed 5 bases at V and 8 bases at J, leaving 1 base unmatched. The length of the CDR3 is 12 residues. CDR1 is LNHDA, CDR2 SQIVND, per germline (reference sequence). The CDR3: CASSRTGGGYTF. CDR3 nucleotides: TGTGCCAGTAGTCGGACAGGGGGCGGCTACACCTTC.

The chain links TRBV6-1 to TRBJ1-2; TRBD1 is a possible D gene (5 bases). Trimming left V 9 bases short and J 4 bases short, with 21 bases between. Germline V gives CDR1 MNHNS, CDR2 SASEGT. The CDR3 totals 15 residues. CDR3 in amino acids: CASYKGGVGSYGYTF. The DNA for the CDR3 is TGTGCCAGTTACAAAGGAGGGGTGGGTAGCTATGGCTACACCTTC.

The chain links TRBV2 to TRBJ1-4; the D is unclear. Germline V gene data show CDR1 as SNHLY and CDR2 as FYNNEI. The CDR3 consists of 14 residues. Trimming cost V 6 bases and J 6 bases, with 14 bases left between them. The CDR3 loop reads CASSLPPGDEKLFF. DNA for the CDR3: TGTGCCAGCAGCCTTCCCCCCGGAGATGAAAAACTGTTTTTT.

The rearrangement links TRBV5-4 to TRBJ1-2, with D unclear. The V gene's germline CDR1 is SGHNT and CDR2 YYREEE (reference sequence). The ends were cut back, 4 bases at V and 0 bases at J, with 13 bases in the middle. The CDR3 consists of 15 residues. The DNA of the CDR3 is TGTGCCAGCAGCCCTCCGGGGTCAGCTAACTATGGCTACACCTTC. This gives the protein CASSPPGSANYGYTF.

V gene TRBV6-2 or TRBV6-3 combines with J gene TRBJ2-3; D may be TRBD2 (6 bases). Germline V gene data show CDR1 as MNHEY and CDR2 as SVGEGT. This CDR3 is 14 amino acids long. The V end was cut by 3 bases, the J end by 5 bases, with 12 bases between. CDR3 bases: TGTGCCAGCAGTTATGCGGGGCCCCGAGATACGCAGTATTTT. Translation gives CASSYAGPRDTQYF.

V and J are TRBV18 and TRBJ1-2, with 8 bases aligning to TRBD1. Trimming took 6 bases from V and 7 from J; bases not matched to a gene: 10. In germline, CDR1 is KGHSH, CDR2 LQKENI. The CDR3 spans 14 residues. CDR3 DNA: TGTGCCAGCTCGCAGGGACAGGAGAATGGTGGCTACACCTTC. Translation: CASSQGQENGGYTF.